The 27 T cell receptor beta chains given below trace back to one sample, sequenced in a study of Graves' ophthalmopathy and Graves' hyperthyroidism. Beta-chain TCR CDR3 regions were amplified from RNA transcripts. An opening RT-PCR round employed HTBI primers and preceded a second-round multiplex PCR. Using its own MiXCR run on the multiplex PCR reads, TCRdb lists one record per CDR3 protein. The sample holds over 650,000 distinct CDR3 sequences, roughly two fifths seen once. The sequenced material came from peripheral blood. The receptors here all came from an adult man with Graves' ophthalmopathy.

This clonotype has more than one count but fewer than ten. V gene TRBV6-1 combines with J gene TRBJ2-7; possibly TRBD2 for D (6 bases). Deletions cut 6 bases from V and 5 bases from J, with 20 bases between. The CDR3 length is 15 residues. CDR1 and CDR2 from the germline V gene are MNHNS and SASEGT. CDR3 residues: CASRPREYSFDEQYF. The CDR3 nucleotides are TGTGCCAGCAGGCCTCGGGAGTACAGTTTCGACGAGCAGTACTTC.

As concerns this clonotype: A much larger clonotype is one base distant, so this may be a read error. The V gene is TRBV24-1, the J gene TRBJ1-1; TRBD1 aligns across 10 bases. Germline lookup yields CDR1 KGHDR and CDR2 SFDVKD. The CDR3 sequence is 14 residues long. This CDR3 is CASSAGTGVTEAFF. CDR3 DNA sequence: TGTGCCAGCAGTGCTGGGACAGGGGTCACTGAAGCTTTCTTT.

This clonotype was seen a few times. The J gene is TRBJ1-4, the V gene TRBV5-1; D is perhaps TRBD1 (6 bases). The germline V gene has CDR1 SGHRS and CDR2 YFSETQ. The CDR3 sequence is 16 residues long. Trimming pared 4 bases from V and 4 bases from J, leaving 17 bases between. This chain's CDR3 is CASSLGTLQSNEKLFF. In DNA form, the CDR3 reads TGCGCCAGCAGCCTGGGGACACTGCAAAGTAATGAAAAACTGTTTTTT.

CDR3 sequence: CSARDRGGGGTYNSPLHF. In DNA form, the CDR3 reads TGCAGTGCTAGAGATCGGGGGGGTGGGGGTACCTATAATTCACCCCTCCACTTT. The V call is TRBV20-1, the J call TRBJ1-6; TRBD1 might be the D (5 bases). This CDR3 is 18 amino acids long. V gave up 0 bases and J gave up 2 bases, with 17 bases separating them. CDR1 is DFQATT, CDR2 SNEGSKA, per germline (reference sequence).

This clonotype was counted ten times or more. The chain carries TRBV10-3 and TRBJ1-6; 8 bases align to TRBD1. This CDR3 comprises 15 residues. V shed 4 bases, J shed 9 bases, and the junction held 8 bases outside the gene matches. CDR1 and CDR2 from the germline V gene are ENHRY and SYGVKD. CDR3 protein: CAISGAGQGRSPLHF. CDR3 DNA sequence: TGTGCCATCAGTGGAGCAGGACAGGGCCGTTCACCCCTCCACTTT.

This clonotype was detected only a few times. The chain carries TRBV5-1 and TRBJ1-1; D unresolved. This CDR3 contains 14 residues. Looked up from germline, CDR1 is SGHRS and CDR2 is YFSETQ. The germline V and J ends were trimmed by 3 bases and 5 bases, with 14 bases remaining between them. DNA for the CDR3: TGCGCCAGCAGCTCACAAGGCCCCGGGACTGAAGCTTTCTTT. Amino acids: CASSSQGPGTEAFF.

This clonotype has only a few counts. The rearrangement joins TRBV5-5 to TRBJ1-5, with D possibly TRBD1 on 5 matching bases. The CDR3 runs to 16 residues. The germline V and J ends were trimmed by 2 bases and 0 bases, with 12 bases remaining between them. The germline V gene encodes CDR1 SGHKS and CDR2 YYEKEE (reference sequence). As DNA, the CDR3 is TGTGCCAGCAGCTTCAGCTGGGGGGATAGCAATCAGCCCCAGCATTTT. Protein sequence: CASSFSWGDSNQPQHF.

Ten or more counts support this clonotype. The CDR3 sequence is CASSEEALGLSGANVLTF. The CDR3 coding sequence is TGTGCCAGCAGTGAAGAGGCTCTCGGTCTCTCTGGGGCCAACGTCCTGACTTTC. V is TRBV2 and J is TRBJ2-6; D call uncertain. Trimming stripped 1 base from V and 0 bases from J, with 13 bases between. Germline CDR1 is SNHLY and CDR2 is FYNNEI. This CDR3 has 18 amino acids.

This clonotype was seen many times. The chain is built from TRBV20-1 and TRBJ2-5; 7 nucleotides align to TRBD2. The CDR3 runs to 14 residues. V trimming: 5 bases; J trimming: 5 bases; junction bases outside the gene matches: 11. Germline CDR1 and CDR2: DFQATT and SNEGSKA (reference sequence). The DNA for the CDR3 is TGCAGTGCTTTACGTGGGAGGGACCGGGAGACCCAGTACTTC. It yields the protein CSALRGRDRETQYF.

This clonotype has just a few counts. The gene calls are TRBV13 and TRBJ1-1; 9 bases match TRBD1. Per germline, CDR1 PRHDT and CDR2 FYEKMQ (reference sequence). There are 18 residues in the CDR3. V gave up 8 bases and J gave up 4 bases; unmatched junction bases: 20. The CDR3 reads CASALQQGAGIGGTEAFF. In DNA, the CDR3 is TGTGCCAGCGCCCTCCAACAGGGGGCTGGAATAGGAGGCACTGAAGCTTTCTTT.

On this clonotype itself: It may be a read error: a sequence one base away is much more abundant. The chain links TRBV2 to TRBJ2-7; 9 bases fit TRBD1. CDR1 and CDR2 from the germline V gene are SNHLY and FYNNEI. CDR3 size: 13 residues. The CDR3 is CAGSEDRGYEQYF. The CDR3 DNA reads as TGTGCCGGCAGTGAAGACAGGGGGTACGAGCAGTACTTC.

This clonotype was seen just once. V usage is TRBV2 and J usage is TRBJ1-4; the D gene is possibly TRBD1 (6 bases). The V end lost 4 bases, the J end lost 6 bases, and 12 bases lay between the germline ends. Germline V gene lookup returns CDR1 SNHLY and CDR2 FYNNEI. This CDR3 region has 14 residues. The CDR3 protein is CASSVGGVDEKLFF. Here the CDR3 DNA reads TGTGCCAGCAGTGTCGGGGGCGTCGATGAAAAACTGTTTTTT.

The chain is built from TRBV19 and TRBJ2-3, with D perhaps TRBD2 (7 bases). This CDR3 has 14 residues. CDR1 is LNHDA and CDR2 is SQIVND in the germline V gene (reference sequence). Trimming took off 3 bases at V and 5 bases at J, with 12 bases between the two ends. DNA for the CDR3: TGTGCCAGTAGTATGAGGGGGGGAAGAGATACGCAGTATTTT. This gives the protein CASSMRGGRDTQYF.

The rearrangement uses TRBV2 and TRBJ2-5; TRBD2 matches 7 bases. In germline, CDR1 is SNHLY, CDR2 FYNNEI. The CDR3 totals 14 residues. Trimming at V came to 8 bases and at J to 3 bases, leaving 9 bases not matched to a gene. As DNA, the CDR3 is TGTGCCAGCTCACCTGGACTAGTCGAAGAGACCCAGTACTTC. Residues: CASSPGLVEETQYF.

As to this clonotype: The junction differs from germline at one of its ends, possibly a read error. This chain connects TRBV7-3 to TRBJ2-7; 7 nucleotides agree with TRBD2. The V gene's germline CDR1 is SGHTA and CDR2 FQGTGA. This CDR3 contains 15 residues. The CDR3 is CASSLTTSRSYVQYF. The DNA of the CDR3 is TGTGCCAGCAGCTTAACGACTAGCAGGTCCTACGTGCAGTACTTC.

This clonotype occurred many times. J is TRBJ1-1 and V is TRBV7-8, with 8 bases lining up with TRBD1. The CDR3 spans 15 residues. Germline CDR1 is SGHVS and CDR2 is FQNEAQ. V lost 3 bases and J lost 4; bases outside the gene matches: 7. The DNA for the CDR3 is TGTGCCAGCAGCTTCAGGGGGCAGAGAGGCACTGAAGCTTTCTTT. This encodes CASSFRGQRGTEAFF. The complete variable domain, with remaining parts taken from reference TRBV7-8 and TRBJ1-1, reads GAGVSQSPRYKVAKRGQDVALRCDPISGHVSLFWYQQALGQGPEFLTYFQNEAQLDKSGLPSDRFFAERPEGSVSTLKIQRTQQEDSAVYLCASSFRGQRGTEAFFGQGTRLTVV.

This clonotype showed up many times. The chain carries TRBV7-9 and TRBJ1-1; D is unresolved. Germline values: CDR1 SEHNR, CDR2 FQNEAQ (reference sequence). This CDR3 contains 14 residues. V was trimmed by 3 bases and J by 1 base, leaving 9 bases between them. CDR3 sequence reads: CASSFSTGNTEAFF. CDR3 nucleotide sequence: TGTGCCAGCAGCTTTTCAACGGGGAACACTGAAGCTTTCTTT.

V is TRBV15 and J is TRBJ1-3; D call uncertain. Trimming took off 3 bases at V and 4 bases at J, with 19 bases between the two ends. This CDR3 spans 17 amino acids. The V gene's germline CDR1 is LNHNV and CDR2 YYDKDF (reference sequence). The CDR3 here is CATSSPSTQWPGNTIYF. The CDR3 DNA reads as TGTGCCACCAGCAGCCCCAGTACCCAGTGGCCCGGAAACACCATATATTTT. The complete variable domain, with remaining parts taken from reference TRBV15 and TRBJ1-3, reads DAMVIQNPRYQVTQFGKPVTLSCSQTLNHNVMYWYQQKSSQAPKLLFHYYDKDFNNEADTPDNFQSRRPNTSFCFLDIRSPGLGDTAMYLCATSSPSTQWPGNTIYFGEGSWLTVV.

The rearrangement links TRBV10-3 to TRBJ2-2, with 15 bases matching TRBD2. Germline V gene lookup returns CDR1 ENHRY and CDR2 SYGVKD. This CDR3 has 16 residues. V lost 6 bases and J lost 5; bases outside the gene matches: 4. The CDR3: CAIRPGLAGGTGELFF. DNA of the CDR3: TGTGCCATCAGGCCGGGACTAGCGGGGGGAACCGGGGAGCTGTTTTTT.

The chain is built from TRBV2 and TRBJ1-1; TRBD1 is a possible D gene (5 bases). Trimming shortened V by 5 bases and J by 4 bases, and 17 bases separated the two germline ends. This CDR3 is 15 amino acids long. Germline CDR1 and CDR2: SNHLY and FYNNEI. CDR3 protein: CASSPRGGVATEAFF. The CDR3 DNA reads as TGTGCCAGCAGTCCCCGCGGAGGGGTGGCCACTGAAGCTTTCTTT.

This clonotype has at least ten counts. The chain employs TRBV29-1 and TRBJ2-5; D is unclear. The CDR3 spans 13 residues. Germline V CDR1 and CDR2: SQVTM, ANQGSEA. The V end lost 2 bases, the J end lost 5 bases, and 12 bases lay between the germline ends. The CDR3 loop is CSVERSVGETQYF. The CDR3 DNA is TGCAGCGTTGAAAGGTCGGTTGGGGAGACCCAGTACTTC.

The V call is TRBV19, the J call TRBJ1-1; the D is unclear. This CDR3 contains 15 residues. The V end lost 3 bases, the J end lost 4 bases, and 15 bases lay between the germline ends. Looked up from germline, CDR1 is LNHDA and CDR2 is SQIVND (reference sequence). The CDR3 region has the DNA TGTGCCAGTAGTATTGAGGGAGGTTGGAGCACTGAAGCTTTCTTT. Residues: CASSIEGGWSTEAFF. Full variable domain (remainder filled in from reference TRBV19 and TRBJ1-1): DGGITQSPKYLFRKEGQNVTLSCEQNLNHDAMYWYRQDPGQGLRLIYYSQIVNDFQKGDIAEGYSVSREKKESFPLTVTSAQKNPTAFYLCASSIEGGWSTEAFFGQGTRLTVV.

This clonotype has just a few counts. The chain carries TRBV5-6 and TRBJ1-1, with 9 nucleotides matching TRBD1. Trimming took 3 bases from V and 5 from J; bases not matched to a gene: 11. CDR1 is SGHDT and CDR2 is YYEEEE in the germline V gene. This CDR3 comprises 16 residues. In nucleotides, the CDR3 is TGTGCCAGCAGCTCGCCGGGACAGGGTGTGAGGACTGAAGCTTTCTTT. As protein: CASSSPGQGVRTEAFF.

The chain employs TRBV29-1 and TRBJ1-2; D is undetermined. The V gene's germline CDR1 is SQVTM and CDR2 ANQGSEA. CDR3 size: 14 residues. V dropped 2 bases and J dropped 0 bases, with 10 bases sitting between them. The CDR3 DNA is TGCAGCGTTGAATCCGGGAAAACTAACTATGGCTACACCTTC. It encodes CSVESGKTNYGYTF. Supplemented by reference TRBV29-1 and TRBJ1-2, the full variable domain reads SAVISQKPSRDICQRGTSLTIQCQVDSQVTMMFWYRQQPGQSLTLIATANQGSEATYESGFVIDKFPISRPNLTFSTLTVSNMSPEDSSIYLCSVESGKTNYGYTFGSGTRLTVV.

This clonotype showed up just a few times. The chain uses TRBV2 and TRBJ2-7; D gene ambiguous. The CDR3 sequence is 15 residues long. The germline V and J ends were trimmed by 5 bases and 4 bases, with 18 bases remaining between them. Germline-derived CDR1 and CDR2 are SNHLY and FYNNEI. CDR3 bases: TGTGCCAGCAGTCCCCCGACAAAATCGATATACGAGCAGTACTTC. Amino acids: CASSPPTKSIYEQYF.

This clonotype was counted ten times or more. The V gene is TRBV9, the J gene TRBJ2-7; TRBD2 matches 11 bases. The ends lost 0 bases at V and 4 bases at J; junction bases unmatched: 3. Per germline, CDR1 SGDLS and CDR2 YYNGEE. The CDR3 consists of 15 residues. The CDR3 loop is CASSVAGTSGYEQYF. CDR3 DNA: TGTGCCAGCAGCGTAGCCGGGACTAGCGGATACGAGCAGTACTTC. Complete variable domain (other parts from reference TRBV9 and TRBJ2-7): DSGVTQTPKHLITATGQRVTLRCSPRSGDLSVYWYQQSLDQGLQFLIQYYNGEERAKGNILERFSAQQFPDLHSELNLSSLELGDSALYFCASSVAGTSGYEQYFGPGTRLTVT.

This clonotype was found a few times. Mismatch with germline at one junction end may stem from a read error. The chain links TRBV10-2 to TRBJ1-2, with a weak D call TRBD1 (5 bases). CDR1 is WSHSY and CDR2 is SAAADI in the germline V gene. The CDR3 is 19 residues long. The CDR3 loop is CASSYSIRWGRPFNYGYTF. CDR3 sequence (DNA): TGTGCCAGCAGTTACTCGATACGCTGGGGCCGACCATTTAACTATGGCTACACCTTC.